This T cell receptor beta chain was sequenced in a study of blood T cells in healthy people across ages. PCR was performed a second time for roughly 7 to 11 cycles using a sample-barcoded 5' primer and a J-beta primer mix. TCRdb redid the calling of the 5' RACE reads with MiXCR, one entry per CDR3 protein. The sample consists of around 700,000 distinct CDR3 sequences, 25% of them appearing once. This CDR3 is 16 amino acids long. With 4 bases clipped from V and 0 bases from J, the junction kept 9 bases outside the gene matches. CDR1 is SGHRS, CDR2 YFSETQ, per germline. Study-wide findings and caveats: Long-lived donors exceeded aged donors in naive CD4+ cells and diversity.

Regarding this clonotype: Antigen unknown.

The same data also contributed to another study, on T cells of mothers and their children.

The chain is built from TRBV5-1 and TRBJ1-1, with TRBD1 matching 7 bases. This clonotype originated in a boy under 18 in good health. The sample taken for sequencing was blood. The CDR3 here is CASSATGLRMNTEAFF. The CDR3 nucleotides are TGCGCCAGCAGCGCGACAGGGCTTCGCATGAACACTGAAGCTTTCTTT. Full variable domain (missing parts from reference TRBV5-1 and TRBJ1-1): KAGVTQTPRYLIKTRGQQVTLSCSPISGHRSVSWYQQTPGQGLQFLFEYFSETQRNKGNFPGRFSGRQFSNSRSEMNVSTLELGDSALYLCASSATGLRMNTEAFFGQGTRLTVV.